This T cell receptor (beta chain) was found in a study of T-cell reconstitution after alpha-beta-depleted transplantation in children. The table lists this clonotype with many counts. The CDR3 runs 17 residues. Germline V gene data show CDR1 as SGHAT and CDR2 as FQNNGV. Germline trimming cut 4 bases from V and 0 bases from J; bases unmatched to any gene: 9. Using unique molecular identifiers, the investigators prepared the TCRbeta library. TCRdb analysed the PCR reads with MiXCR anew, one entry per CDR3 protein. Among about 200,000 distinct CDR3 sequences, approximately 6.9% were seen once, and the ten largest hold 5% to 6.5%.

This sequence was found in a boy between 2 and 10 years old with acute lymphoblastic leukemia, due to receive a stem cell transplant. This specimen was PBMCs, taken before TCRalphabeta/CD19-depleted stem cell transplant. The chain couples TRBV11-2 to TRBJ2-7; the match to TRBD2 covers 10 bases. The CDR3 DNA reads TGTGCCAGCAGCTATAGATTAGCGGGAGGTAGCTCCTACGAGCAGTACTTC. This sequence encodes CASSYRLAGGSSYEQYF.